These 23 T cell receptor beta chains were sequenced from one sample in a study of blood T cells in healthy people across ages. For the second PCR, which ran for about 7 to 11 cycles, a sample-barcoded 5' primer and a J-beta primer mix were used. TCRdb fed the 5' RACE reads into MiXCR, producing one record per CDR3 protein. The sample has 800,000 to 950,000 distinct CDR3 sequences, just under 30% seen once. The sample was also linked to a second study, of T cells of mothers and their children.

The sample taken for sequencing was blood. The receptors shown here come from a woman aged 40-49 years in good health.

This clonotype was seen only a few times. The chain carries TRBV5-6 and TRBJ2-1; D is ambiguous. This CDR3 has 16 amino acids. Germline V CDR1 and CDR2: SGHDT, YYEEEE. The V end lost 4 bases, the J end lost 0 bases, and 14 bases lay between the germline ends. This CDR3 is CASSLDGGRSYNEQFF. The CDR3 coding sequence is TGTGCCAGCAGCCTGGACGGCGGACGCTCCTACAATGAGCAGTTCTTC.

CDR3 sequence reads: CSARGGGVLRNEQFF. CDR3 bases: TGCAGTGCTAGAGGGGGCGGGGTCCTGAGAAATGAGCAGTTCTTC. The chain couples TRBV20-1 to TRBJ2-1; D might be TRBD2 (6 bases). This CDR3 is built from 15 residues. V was trimmed by 1 base and J by 7 bases, leaving 17 bases between them. Germline CDR1 is DFQATT and CDR2 is SNEGSKA (reference sequence).

The table lists this clonotype with many counts. The chain is built from TRBV7-9 and TRBJ2-5, with 12 bases aligning to TRBD2. V lost 4 bases to trimming and J lost 1 base; unmatched junction nucleotides: 16. The CDR3 contains 20 residues. CDR1 and CDR2 from the germline V gene are SEHNR and FQNEAQ (reference sequence). The DNA for the CDR3 is TGTGCCAGCAGCTCCACCCGACTAGCGGGGGCCTATACCGCCCAAGAGACCCAGTACTTC. Protein sequence: CASSSTRLAGAYTAQETQYF.

V gene TRBV9 combines with J gene TRBJ2-7; tentatively, D is TRBD1 (6 bases). This CDR3 has 15 residues. Germline loops: CDR1 SGDLS, CDR2 YYNGEE. V gave up 4 bases and J gave up 0 bases, with 14 bases separating them. The CDR3 loop is CASSPSGTHSYEQYF. As DNA, the CDR3 is TGTGCCAGCAGCCCCTCGGGGACACACTCCTACGAGCAGTACTTC. Supplemented by reference TRBV9 and TRBJ2-7, the full variable domain reads DSGVTQTPKHLITATGQRVTLRCSPRSGDLSVYWYQQSLDQGLQFLIQYYNGEERAKGNILERFSAQQFPDLHSELNLSSLELGDSALYFCASSPSGTHSYEQYFGPGTRLTVT.

The chain couples TRBV9 to TRBJ2-5, with a weak D call TRBD2 (5 bases). The length of the CDR3 is 13 residues. From germline, CDR1 is SGDLS and CDR2 YYNGEE. Trimming pared 0 bases from V and 9 bases from J, leaving 12 bases between. CDR3 protein: CASSVARSGAQYF. DNA for the CDR3: TGTGCCAGCAGCGTAGCAAGGTCCGGGGCCCAGTACTTC.

The V and J genes are TRBV6-2 or TRBV6-3 and TRBJ1-5, with no clear D. Trimming cost V 2 bases and J 1 base, with 6 bases left between them. The germline CDR1 and CDR2 sequences are MNHEY and SVGEGT. This CDR3 spans 14 amino acids. The CDR3 nucleotides are TGTGCCAGCAGTTACAAGACGAGCAATCAGCCCCAGCATTTT. As protein: CASSYKTSNQPQHF.

This clonotype was detected ten times or more. The genes are TRBV7-8 and TRBJ2-3; no firm D call. The V gene lost 1 base and the J gene lost 1 base, with 6 bases spanning the gap. Germline assignment: CDR1 SGHVS and CDR2 FQNEAQ. This CDR3 has 14 amino acids. The CDR3 DNA reads TGTGCCAGCAGCTTAGACACCGGCACAGATACGCAGTATTTT. This codes for CASSLDTGTDTQYF.

As DNA, the CDR3 is TGTGCCAGCAGCGAATCCGGGACAGGGGGCTATCGGGATACGCAGTATTTT. This encodes CASSESGTGGYRDTQYF. The V gene is TRBV7-9, the J gene TRBJ2-3, with 12 bases that match TRBD1. Losses at the gene ends were 5 bases for V and 6 bases for J; bases not matched to a gene: 12. Germline loops: CDR1 SEHNR, CDR2 FQNEAQ (reference sequence). This CDR3 is built from 17 residues. Complete variable domain (other parts from reference TRBV7-9 and TRBJ2-3): DTGVSQNPRHKITKRGQNVTFRCDPISEHNRLYWYRQTLGQGPEFLTYFQNEAQLEKSRLLSDRFSAERPKGSFSTLEIQRTEQGDSAMYLCASSESGTGGYRDTQYFGPGTRLTVL.

The chain recombines TRBV18 with TRBJ1-5, with a possible D match to TRBD1 (5 bases). The V gene's germline CDR1 is KGHSH and CDR2 LQKENI. The length of the CDR3 is 16 residues. With 3 bases removed from V and 2 bases from J, the gap between germline ends came to 14 bases. DNA of the CDR3: TGTGCCAGCTCACCGGGACCGCCGGGGGGCAATCAGCCCCAGCATTTT. This gives the protein CASSPGPPGGNQPQHF.

This clonotype was observed many times. This chain uses TRBV12-3 or TRBV12-4 with TRBJ1-1, with 9 bases identical to TRBD1. V gave up 6 bases and J gave up 5 bases; unmatched junction bases: 7. There are 14 residues in the CDR3. This CDR3 is CASRLGQGKTEAFF. Written as DNA, the CDR3 is TGTGCCAGCAGACTGGGACAGGGCAAGACTGAAGCTTTCTTT.

This clonotype was detected ten times or more. J is TRBJ1-2 and V is TRBV5-1; D is ambiguous. The CDR3 has 12 residues. Germline assignment: CDR1 SGHRS and CDR2 YFSETQ. The ends were cut back, 2 bases at V and 8 bases at J, with 10 bases in the middle. CDR3: CASSLGSGGYTF. The DNA of the CDR3 is TGCGCCAGCAGCTTAGGTTCGGGAGGCTACACCTTC.

Points on this clonotype: One base away lies a much larger clone, so this may be a sequencing read error. The V and J genes are TRBV6-5 and TRBJ2-1, with 10 bases identical to TRBD1. From germline, CDR1 is MNHEY and CDR2 SVGAGI. CDR3 length equals 15 residues. The CDR3, as DNA: TGTACCAGCAGTTATAGGGACAGGGGCTACAATGAGCAGTTCTTC. Its protein is CTSSYRDRGYNEQFF.

The chain couples TRBV28 to TRBJ1-2; D is ambiguous. This CDR3 contains 13 residues. V was cut by 2 bases and J by 6 bases, with 10 bases left in between. CDR1 and CDR2 from the germline V gene are MDHEN and SYDVKM. The CDR3: CASSLGPGDGYTF. CDR3 sequence (DNA): TGTGCCAGCAGTTTAGGCCCTGGCGATGGCTACACCTTC.

V usage is TRBV7-2 and J usage is TRBJ2-1, with D unresolved. The CDR3 spans 17 residues. V lost 5 bases and J 0 bases, leaving 17 bases between the germline ends. Germline V CDR1 and CDR2: SGHTA, FQGNSA. CDR3 DNA: TGTGCCAGCAGCAGCCCCCGCGTAGCCAGCTCCTACAATGAGCAGTTCTTC. Translating gives CASSSPRVASSYNEQFF. The full variable domain, rest sourced from reference TRBV7-2 and TRBJ2-1, is GAGVSQSPSNKVTEKGKDVELRCDPISGHTALYWYRQSLGQGLEFLIYFQGNSAPDKSGLPSDRFSAERTGGSVSTLTIQRTQQEDSAVYLCASSSPRVASSYNEQFFGPGTRLTVL.

Comments on this clonotype: The conserved phenylalanine or tryptophan normally closing the CDR3 is absent here, so this likely arose from a read error. This rearrangement joins TRBV7-2 to TRBJ2-3, with a possible D match to TRBD2 (7 bases). The CDR3 sequence is 13 residues long. V was shortened by 9 bases and J by 0 bases, with 10 bases between the two germline ends. From germline, CDR1 is SGHTA and CDR2 FQGNSA. Here the CDR3 reads CASRGGSTDTQYC. In DNA, the CDR3 is TGTGCCAGTAGGGGGGGTAGCACAGATACGCAGTATTGT.

Comments on this clonotype: The CDR3 does not end in the conserved phenylalanine or tryptophan, so this is likely a read error. J is TRBJ2-2 and V is TRBV7-3; TRBD1 matches 10 bases. CDR3 length: 15 amino acids. Germline lookup yields CDR1 SGHTA and CDR2 FQGTGA. J lost 6 bases, V lost 5 bases, and 6 bases had no gene match. CDR3 coding DNA: TGTGCCAGCAGCCGACAGGGGGCGGGGTCCGGGGAGCTGTTTGTT. As protein: CASSRQGAGSGELFV.

A few counts support this clonotype. V and J are TRBV10-3 and TRBJ1-1; no clear D. V was shortened by 3 bases and J by 0 bases, with 5 bases between the two germline ends. Germline CDR1 ENHRY, CDR2 SYGVKD. The CDR3 extends over 13 amino acids. The DNA for the CDR3 is TGTGCCATCAGTGATCAAATGAACACTGAAGCTTTCTTT. Encoded protein: CAISDQMNTEAFF.

This rearrangement joins TRBV7-2 to TRBJ2-1, with D maybe TRBD2 (6 bases). CDR3 size: 15 residues. The germline gives CDR1 SGHTA, CDR2 FQGNSA. Trimming pared 5 bases from V and 6 bases from J, leaving 17 bases between. CDR3 nucleotides: TGTGCCAGCAGCGGCGGGACCACGGCATGCAATGAGCAGTTCTTC. Protein: CASSGGTTACNEQFF.

The chain has TRBV5-6 and TRBJ2-1; a weak D match, TRBD2 (7 bases). Trimming removed 4 bases from V and 2 bases from J, with 16 bases in between. The CDR3 has 16 amino acids. Germline lookup yields CDR1 SGHDT and CDR2 YYEEEE. The CDR3 bases are TGTGCCAGCAGCGGGGGGGCGGCGACGCCCTACAATGAGCAGTTCTTC. This codes for CASSGGAATPYNEQFF.

This clonotype was seen a few times. The chain links TRBV5-1 to TRBJ1-2; maybe TRBD1 (6 bases). Germline values: CDR1 SGHRS, CDR2 YFSETQ. Trimming shortened V by 2 bases and J by 8 bases, and 16 bases separated the two germline ends. CDR3 size: 14 residues. This CDR3 reads CASSLTGTSEGYTF. CDR3 sequence (DNA): TGCGCCAGCAGCTTAACAGGGACTTCGGAGGGCTACACCTTC.

This clonotype was seen repeatedly, ten times or more. The rearrangement uses TRBV28 and TRBJ2-7; D unclear. The CDR3 loop spans 13 amino acids. The germline V gene encodes CDR1 MDHEN and CDR2 SYDVKM. Trimming took 1 base from V and 4 from J, leaving 8 bases between them. CDR3 residues: CASSLSGLYEQYF. As DNA, the CDR3 is TGTGCCAGCAGTTTATCGGGTTTGTACGAGCAGTACTTC.

The sample holds a few counts of this clonotype. This rearrangement joins TRBV7-2 to TRBJ2-3; 9 bases align to TRBD2. Germline trimming cut 1 base from V and 7 bases from J; bases unmatched to any gene: 12. The CDR3 is made up of 17 amino acids. Germline CDR1 reads SGHTA; CDR2 reads FQGNSA. Here the CDR3 DNA reads TGTGCCAGCAGCTTAGGAAGCGGGGGGCCCCAAAGTAATACGCAGTATTTT. Residues: CASSLGSGGPQSNTQYF. The whole variable domain, remainder taken from reference TRBV7-2 and TRBJ2-3, is GAGVSQSPSNKVTEKGKDVELRCDPISGHTALYWYRQSLGQGLEFLIYFQGNSAPDKSGLPSDRFSAERTGGSVSTLTIQRTQQEDSAVYLCASSLGSGGPQSNTQYFGPGTRLTVL.

The rearrangement uses TRBV20-1 and TRBJ2-1; TRBD2 aligns across 7 bases. J was trimmed by 12 bases and V by 0 bases; bases with no gene match: 5. The germline CDR1 and CDR2 sequences are DFQATT and SNEGSKA (reference sequence). The CDR3 has 12 amino acids. CDR3 protein: CSARDGGTTQFF. For the CDR3, the DNA is TGCAGTGCTAGAGATGGAGGGACTACGCAGTTCTTC.